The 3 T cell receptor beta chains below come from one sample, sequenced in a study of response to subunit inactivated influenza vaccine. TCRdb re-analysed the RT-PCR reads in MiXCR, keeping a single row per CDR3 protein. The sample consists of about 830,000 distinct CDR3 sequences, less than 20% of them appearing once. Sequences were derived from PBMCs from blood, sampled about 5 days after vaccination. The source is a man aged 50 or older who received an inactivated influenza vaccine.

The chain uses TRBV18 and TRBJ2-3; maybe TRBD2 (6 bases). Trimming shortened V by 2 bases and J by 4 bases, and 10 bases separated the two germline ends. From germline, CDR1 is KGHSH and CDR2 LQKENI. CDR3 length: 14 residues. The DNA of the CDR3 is TGTGCCAGCTCACCAGCGACTAGATCAGATACGCAGTATTTT. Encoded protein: CASSPATRSDTQYF. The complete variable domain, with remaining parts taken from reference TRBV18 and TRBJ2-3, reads NAGVMQNPRHLVRRRGQEARLRCSPMKGHSHVYWYRQLPEEGLKFMVYLQKENIIDESGMPKERFSAEFPKEGPSILRIQQVVRGDSAAYFCASSPATRSDTQYFGPGTRLTVL.

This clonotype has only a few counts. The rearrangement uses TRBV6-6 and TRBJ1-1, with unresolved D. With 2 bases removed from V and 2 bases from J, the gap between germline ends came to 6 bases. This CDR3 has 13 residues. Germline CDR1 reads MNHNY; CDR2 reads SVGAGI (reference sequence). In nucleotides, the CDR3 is TGTGCCAGCAGTTACACGTCCAACACTGAAGCTTTCTTT. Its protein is CASSYTSNTEAFF.

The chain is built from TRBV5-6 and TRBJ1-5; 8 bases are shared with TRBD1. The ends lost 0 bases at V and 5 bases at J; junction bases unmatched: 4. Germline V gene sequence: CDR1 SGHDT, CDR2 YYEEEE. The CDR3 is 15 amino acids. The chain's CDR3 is CASSLGQGSYQPQHF. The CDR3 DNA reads TGTGCCAGCAGCTTGGGACAGGGGTCCTATCAGCCCCAGCATTTT.